Listed here are 20 T cell receptor beta chains from one sample, sequenced in a study of shared clonotypes between healthy human individuals (dated by TCRdb to between 2020 and 2021). Libraries were prepared through the immunoSEQ multiplex PCR assay. Not all clones reach the TCRdb copy of this immuneACCESS table, which keeps in-frame sequences only. Checked studies attribute under half of the gap to unresolved V genes and leave the rest unexplained. The sample data list more than 400,000 clones, and approximately 81% of these were observed just once. The top ten clones comprise about an eighth of the sample. Sequencing was done on a sample of PBMCs. Receptors were obtained from a woman in her 40s in good health. Some clones in this sample may be carry-over from other donors' samples.

This clone has only a few counts. The CDR3 sequence is CASSLAQRVQETQYF. In DNA, the CDR3 is TGCGCCAGCAGCTTGGCACAGCGGGTCCAAGAGACCCAGTACTTC. The chain uses TRBV5-1 and TRBJ2-5; D might be TRBD2 (6 bases). There are 15 residues in the CDR3. CDR1 is SGHRS, CDR2 YFSETQ, per germline. V was pared by 0 bases and J by 1 base, with 10 bases between.

On this clone: This probably arose from a read error, given a far larger clone one base away. This sample includes further DNA sequences coding for the same CDR3. This chain joins TRBV4-2 and TRBJ2-7, with a weak D call TRBD2 (5 bases). The CDR3 runs to 16 residues. Deletions cut 0 bases from V and 9 bases from J, with 21 bases between. The germline gives CDR1 LGHNA, CDR2 YNFKEQ. The CDR3 DNA is TGTGCCAGCAGCCAAGATGGAACTGGAGGTCTCCTCGGGCAGTACTTC. This translates into CASSQDGTGGLLGQYF.

In this sample, this clone turned up once. The chain uses TRBV28 and TRBJ1-4; D unresolved. Germline V gene lookup returns CDR1 MDHEN and CDR2 SYDVKM. This CDR3 is 15 amino acids long. V lost 1 base to trimming and J lost 1 base, with 7 bases between them. The CDR3 nucleotides read TGTGCCAGCAGTTTATTGGGGTTAACTAATGAAAAACTGTTTTTT. It yields the protein CASSLLGLTNEKLFF.

This clone has a single count. The genes are TRBV4-1 and TRBJ1-2, with 10 bases that match TRBD1. This CDR3 has 21 amino acids. V shed 4 bases, J shed 4 bases, and the junction held 24 bases outside the gene matches. Germline lookup yields CDR1 MGHRA and CDR2 YSYEKL. CDR3 in amino acids: CASSRDAPRPGTGAPIYGYTF. The DNA for the CDR3 is TGCGCCAGCAGCCGAGATGCCCCAAGACCCGGGACAGGGGCACCGATCTATGGCTACACCTTC.

Written as DNA, the CDR3 is TGTGCCAGCAGTTGGGACACCGGGGAGCTGTTTTTT. Translating gives CASSWDTGELFF. This sequence joins TRBV6-4 and TRBJ2-2; no definite D call. The CDR3 covers 12 residues. The germline gives CDR1 MRHNA, CDR2 SNTAGT. The V end was cut by 5 bases, the J end by 3 bases, with 4 bases between.

The chain joins TRBV2 to TRBJ2-7, with TRBD2 identical over 9 bases. Looked up from germline, CDR1 is SNHLY and CDR2 is FYNNEI. The CDR3 length is 14 residues. Trimming removed 4 bases from V and 4 bases from J; junction bases left unmatched: 5. CDR3 loop: CASSGREGGYEQYF. The CDR3 DNA reads TGTGCCAGCAGTGGGCGGGAGGGTGGTTACGAGCAGTACTTC.

V gene TRBV6-6 combines with J gene TRBJ2-7; a weak D match, TRBD1 (5 bases). CDR1 MNHNY and CDR2 SVGAGI come from the germline V gene (reference sequence). This CDR3 is built from 13 residues. The V gene lost 5 bases and the J gene lost 3 bases, with 11 bases spanning the gap. The CDR3 spells CASSGRVLYEQYF. The CDR3 DNA sequence: TGTGCCAGCAGTGGCAGGGTTCTCTACGAGCAGTACTTC.

This chain joins TRBV5-4 and TRBJ2-1; D is undetermined. CDR3 length: 12 amino acids. V was shortened by 0 bases and J by 10 bases, with 8 bases between the two germline ends. The germline gives CDR1 SGHNT, CDR2 YYREEE (reference sequence). The CDR3 DNA reads TGTGCCAGCAGCTTGGACGTCGGCGAGCAGTTCTTC. Protein sequence: CASSLDVGEQFF.

This clone appeared once. Only one base separates this from a far larger clonotype, so it likely reflects a read error. The chain combines TRBV27 with TRBJ2-2, with 10 bases identical to TRBD1. Losses at the gene ends were 6 bases for V and 6 bases for J; bases not matched to a gene: 7. CDR3 length: 15 amino acids. Germline CDR1 reads MNHEY; CDR2 reads SMNVEV (reference sequence). The CDR3 nucleotides read TGTGCCAGCAGGGGACAGGGGACGTGGTCCGGGGAGCTGTTTTTT. Its translation is CASRGQGTWSGELFF.

The chain joins TRBV15 to TRBJ1-2; D is unclear. The CDR3 spans 15 residues. From germline, CDR1 is LNHNV and CDR2 YYDKDF (reference sequence). The V end lost 1 base, the J end lost 0 bases, and 9 bases lay between the germline ends. The CDR3: CATSRGFVPNYGYTF. In DNA form, the CDR3 reads TGTGCCACCAGCAGAGGTTTTGTTCCTAACTATGGCTACACCTTC.

Points on this clone: The same CDR3 arises from other DNA sequences in this sample as well. The rearrangement uses TRBV28 and TRBJ1-5; a possible D gene is TRBD1 (5 bases). The CDR3 consists of 13 residues. The germline V gene encodes CDR1 MDHEN and CDR2 SYDVKM. V lost 6 bases to trimming and J lost 3 bases, with 9 bases between them. The CDR3 loop is CASRGPINQPQHF. The CDR3 DNA reads TGTGCCAGCAGGGGGCCTATCAATCAGCCCCAGCATTTT.

The V and J genes are TRBV4-2 and TRBJ2-1; D ambiguous. Germline CDR1 is LGHNA and CDR2 is YNFKEQ. V was pared by 0 bases and J by 2 bases, with 14 bases between. The CDR3 is made up of 17 amino acids. As DNA, the CDR3 is TGTGCCAGCAGCCAAGATTACCCCGGCGGACCCTACAATGAGCAGTTCTTC. Its translation is CASSQDYPGGPYNEQFF.

Concerning this clone itself: A far bigger clonotype differs at one base, so this is likely a read error. This sample includes further DNA sequences coding for the same CDR3. The V and J genes are TRBV27 and TRBJ1-2; D is undetermined. Trimming removed 4 bases from V and 4 bases from J, with 10 bases in between. CDR3 length: 13 residues. Germline CDR1 MNHEY, CDR2 SMNVEV (reference sequence). CDR3 in amino acids: CASSYTGSYGYTF. DNA of the CDR3: TGTGCCAGCAGTTATACGGGGAGCTATGGCTACACCTTC.

V is TRBV5-6 and J is TRBJ2-1; maybe TRBD1 (6 bases). Germline V gene data show CDR1 as SGHDT and CDR2 as YYEEEE. The V end lost 4 bases, the J end lost 7 bases, and 15 bases lay between the germline ends. The CDR3 contains 14 residues. The DNA of the CDR3 is TGTGCCAGCAGCCTAGGACAGTCTCGGAATGAGCAGTTCTTC. Translated, it gives CASSLGQSRNEQFF.

The chain combines TRBV13 with TRBJ1-1; D remains unclear. This CDR3 spans 16 amino acids. The V end was cut by 2 bases, the J end by 5 bases, with 18 bases between. The germline V gene has CDR1 PRHDT and CDR2 FYEKMQ (reference sequence). The DNA for the CDR3 is TGTGCCAGCAGCTTAAGTAGGAAGAATCTGTGGACTGAAGCTTTCTTT. Its translation: CASSLSRKNLWTEAFF.

About this clone: With only one base between it and a far larger clone, this is likely a read error. The chain recombines TRBV5-1 with TRBJ2-7; D not resolved. CDR1 and CDR2 (germline): SGHRS, YFSETQ. V lost 0 bases and J 4 bases, leaving 8 bases between the germline ends. CDR3 length: 13 amino acids. The CDR3 is CASSLVLPYEQYF. For the CDR3, the DNA is TGCGCCAGCAGCTTGGTATTACCTTACGAGCAGTACTTC.

The chain is built from TRBV5-4 and TRBJ2-4, with TRBD1 as a possible D gene (5 bases). This CDR3 is 14 amino acids long. The germline gives CDR1 SGHNT, CDR2 YYREEE (reference sequence). V was shortened by 0 bases and J by 5 bases, with 9 bases between the two germline ends. CDR3 nucleotide sequence: TGTGCCAGCAGCTTGGGCAGGGATCAAAACATTCAGTACTTC. It specifies CASSLGRDQNIQYF.

The chain joins TRBV19 to TRBJ2-2, with TRBD1 matching 7 bases. J was trimmed by 7 bases and V by 5 bases; bases with no gene match: 13. Germline V gives CDR1 LNHDA, CDR2 SQIVND (reference sequence). The length of the CDR3 is 16 residues. The CDR3, as DNA: TGTGCCAGTAGTTCCCAAGGGGGCCGGGCTGGCGGGGAGCTGTTTTTT. Translating it yields CASSSQGGRAGGELFF.

Many counts were recorded for this clone. This sequence joins TRBV11-1 and TRBJ2-3, with TRBD2 matching 14 bases. V shed 5 bases and J 6 bases; nucleotides not matched to a gene: 13. The CDR3 extends over 18 amino acids. The germline V gene encodes CDR1 SGHAT and CDR2 FQDESV (reference sequence). Written as DNA, the CDR3 is TGTGCCAGCAGCGCGGGACTAGCGGGAGAAGGAGGTTTGGATACGCAGTATTTT. Protein: CASSAGLAGEGGLDTQYF.

J is TRBJ2-7 and V is TRBV5-6, with 7 nucleotides matching TRBD1. The V and J ends lost 3 bases and 0 bases, in that order; junction bases with no gene match: 9. Germline V CDR1 and CDR2: SGHDT, YYEEEE. CDR3 size: 16 residues. CDR3 loop: CASSSLRGGGSYEQYF. The CDR3 DNA is TGTGCCAGCAGCTCGCTTAGAGGGGGCGGCTCCTACGAGCAGTACTTC.